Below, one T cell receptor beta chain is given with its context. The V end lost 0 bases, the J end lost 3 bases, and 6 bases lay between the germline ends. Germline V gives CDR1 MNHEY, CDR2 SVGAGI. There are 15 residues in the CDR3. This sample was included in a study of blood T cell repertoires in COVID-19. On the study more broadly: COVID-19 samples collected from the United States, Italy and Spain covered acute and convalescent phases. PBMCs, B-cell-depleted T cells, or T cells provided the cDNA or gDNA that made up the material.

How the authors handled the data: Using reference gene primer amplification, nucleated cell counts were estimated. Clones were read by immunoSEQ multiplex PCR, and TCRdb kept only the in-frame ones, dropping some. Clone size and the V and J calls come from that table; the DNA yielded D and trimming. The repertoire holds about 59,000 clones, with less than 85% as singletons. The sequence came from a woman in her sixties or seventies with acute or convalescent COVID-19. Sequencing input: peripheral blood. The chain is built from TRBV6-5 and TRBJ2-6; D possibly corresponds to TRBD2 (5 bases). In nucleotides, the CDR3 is TGTGCCAGCAGTTACTCCCGGGATGGGGCCAACGTCCTGACTTTC. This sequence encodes CASSYSRDGANVLTF.